The 15 T cell receptor beta chains below come from one sample, sequenced in a study of cytomegalovirus exposure and HLA in healthy donors. The protocol was immunoSEQ multiplex PCR, while the TCRdb copy is restricted to in-frame clones and leaves out a portion. Here the sample spans tens of thousands of clones, about 92% being singletons. The sequencing input was PBMCs. These receptors were obtained from a man younger than 30 in good health and CMV-seronegative.

The genes are TRBV7-2 and TRBJ2-3, with 15 nucleotides matching TRBD2. Looked up from germline, CDR1 is SGHTA and CDR2 is FQGNSA. After removal of 5 bases from V and 8 bases from J, the junction contained 8 bases not matched to a gene. The CDR3 extends over 16 amino acids. CDR3 amino acids: CASSRTSGRAGGTQYF. In DNA, the CDR3 is TGTGCCAGCAGCCGGACTAGCGGGAGGGCGGGAGGTACGCAGTATTTT.

This clone was counted between two and nine times. This chain links TRBV7-9 with TRBJ1-5; D is unclear. This CDR3 region has 15 residues. V lost 1 base to trimming and J lost 0 bases, with 7 bases between them. The germline V gene encodes CDR1 SEHNR and CDR2 FQNEAQ (reference sequence). The CDR3 protein is CASSLGQYSNQPQHF. In DNA form, the CDR3 reads TGTGCCAGCAGCTTAGGTCAGTATAGCAATCAGCCCCAGCATTTT.

This chain links TRBV29-1 with TRBJ2-5, with 7 bases fitting TRBD2. V was pared by 3 bases and J by 7 bases, with 8 bases of the junction left unmatched. This CDR3 is 13 amino acids long. Germline V gene lookup returns CDR1 SQVTM and CDR2 ANQGSEA. This chain's CDR3 is CSVEGGRFATQYF. The CDR3 nucleotides are TGCAGCGTTGAGGGCGGGAGATTCGCGACCCAGTACTTC. Full variable domain (outside the CDR3, taken from reference TRBV29-1 and TRBJ2-5): SAVISQKPSRDICQRGTSLTIQCQVDSQVTMMFWYRQQPGQSLTLIATANQGSEATYESGFVIDKFPISRPNLTFSTLTVSNMSPEDSSIYLCSVEGGRFATQYFGPGTRLLVL.

The chain has TRBV4-3 and TRBJ2-1, with D possibly TRBD2 on 6 matching bases. With 1 base removed from V and 3 bases from J, the gap between germline ends came to 10 bases. The germline gives CDR1 LGHNA, CDR2 YSLEER. The CDR3 has 15 residues. The CDR3 nucleotides are TGCGCCAGCAGCCAAGCGGGAGCCGGCTACAATGAGCAGTTCTTC. Protein product: CASSQAGAGYNEQFF.

The CDR3 DNA reads TGCGCCAGCAGCCGCACGACTAGCGGGGCCTACAATGAGCAGTTCTTC. It translates to CASSRTTSGAYNEQFF. The rearrangement uses TRBV4-1 and TRBJ2-1, with TRBD2 matching 11 bases. With 4 bases clipped from V and 2 bases from J, the junction kept 4 bases outside the gene matches. From germline, CDR1 is MGHRA and CDR2 YSYEKL. CDR3 length: 16 amino acids.

The chain couples TRBV6-5 to TRBJ2-3, with 7 nucleotides matching TRBD1. The V and J ends lost 6 bases and 3 bases, in that order; junction bases with no gene match: 9. The CDR3 loop spans 15 amino acids. Per the germline V gene, CDR1 is MNHEY and CDR2 is SVGAGI. Here the CDR3 DNA reads TGTGCCAGCAGCCCTACCGGGACAGCAACAGATACGCAGTATTTT. Protein sequence: CASSPTGTATDTQYF.

The chain couples TRBV2 to TRBJ2-3, with 8 nucleotides matching TRBD2. V lost 4 bases to trimming and J lost 1 base; unmatched junction nucleotides: 4. The CDR3 has 15 amino acids. Germline loops: CDR1 SNHLY, CDR2 FYNNEI. CDR3 in amino acids: CASSVALAGTDTQYF. The CDR3 DNA reads as TGTGCCAGCAGTGTCGCACTAGCGGGCACAGATACGCAGTATTTT.

The chain employs TRBV5-3 and TRBJ1-3; TRBD1 agrees at 12 bases. TRBV5-3 carries the ORF label, with uncertain function. The CDR3 spans 13 residues. V was clipped by 3 bases and J by 12 bases; unmatched bases: 4. The DNA of the CDR3 is TGTGCCAGAAGCTCGGGACAGGGGGCCGGCATATATTTT. It specifies CARSSGQGAGIYF.

The genes are TRBV19 and TRBJ2-1; 12 positions agree with TRBD1. This CDR3 is 15 amino acids long. Germline-derived CDR1 and CDR2 are LNHDA and SQIVND (reference sequence). With V trimmed by 7 bases and J by 8 bases, 9 bases remained unmatched. The CDR3 DNA is TGTGCCAGTACCTTGGGGACAGGGGGCTTGGATGAGCAGTTCTTC. Its protein product is CASTLGTGGLDEQFF. The full variable domain, rest sourced from reference TRBV19 and TRBJ2-1, is DGGITQSPKYLFRKEGQNVTLSCEQNLNHDAMYWYRQDPGQGLRLIYYSQIVNDFQKGDIAEGYSVSREKKESFPLTVTSAQKNPTAFYLCASTLGTGGLDEQFFGPGTRLTVL.

The chain combines TRBV5-1 with TRBJ2-3; 13 positions agree with TRBD2. The CDR3 has 17 amino acids. Unmatched junction bases numbered 8, after V lost 3 bases and J lost 4 bases. Germline V gene lookup returns CDR1 SGHRS and CDR2 YFSETQ. CDR3 sequence reads: CASSWGGLAGVPDTQYF. Written as DNA, the CDR3 is TGCGCCAGCAGCTGGGGTGGACTAGCGGGAGTCCCAGATACGCAGTATTTT.

The chain combines TRBV7-3 with TRBJ2-2; possibly TRBD2 for D (6 bases). V was pared by 1 base and J by 10 bases, with 13 bases between. CDR3 size: 14 residues. Per germline, CDR1 SGHTA and CDR2 FQGTGA. The CDR3 coding sequence is TGTGCCAGCAGCTTAATGGACGGGAGTGAGGAGCTGTTTTTT. Its translation: CASSLMDGSEELFF.

The chain combines TRBV28 with TRBJ2-2, with D tentatively TRBD1 (5 bases). CDR3 length: 15 amino acids. CDR1 is MDHEN, CDR2 SYDVKM, per germline. V lost 7 bases to trimming and J lost 1 base, with 13 bases between them. CDR3 DNA sequence: TGTGCCAGCAATTCAGGGCATTTGAACACCGGGGAGCTGTTTTTT. Translating gives CASNSGHLNTGELFF.

The V call is TRBV6-5, the J call TRBJ1-1; tentative D call: TRBD1 (6 bases). V was trimmed by 7 bases and J by 1 base, leaving 13 bases between them. The CDR3 has 14 residues. Germline V lookup: CDR1 MNHEY, CDR2 SVGAGI. The CDR3 sequence: CASTHVRGNTEAFF. For the CDR3, the DNA is TGTGCCAGCACCCACGTCAGGGGGAACACTGAAGCTTTCTTT.

The chain couples TRBV9 to TRBJ2-7; a weak D match, TRBD1 (5 bases). The CDR3 consists of 15 residues. Trimming took 0 bases from V and 4 from J, leaving 14 bases between them. Per the germline V gene, CDR1 is SGDLS and CDR2 is YYNGEE. For the CDR3, the DNA is TGTGCCAGCAGCGTAGGGGCAGGGATTCTGTACGAGCAGTACTTC. Translated, it gives CASSVGAGILYEQYF.

The CDR3 is CASSTGQGGNEQFF. DNA of the CDR3: TGTGCCAGCAGCACGGGACAGGGCGGCAATGAGCAGTTCTTC. The rearrangement uses TRBV28 and TRBJ2-1; TRBD1 matches at 9 bases. The CDR3 is 14 residues long. The ends lost 6 bases at V and 6 bases at J; junction bases unmatched: 6. The germline V gene encodes CDR1 MDHEN and CDR2 SYDVKM.